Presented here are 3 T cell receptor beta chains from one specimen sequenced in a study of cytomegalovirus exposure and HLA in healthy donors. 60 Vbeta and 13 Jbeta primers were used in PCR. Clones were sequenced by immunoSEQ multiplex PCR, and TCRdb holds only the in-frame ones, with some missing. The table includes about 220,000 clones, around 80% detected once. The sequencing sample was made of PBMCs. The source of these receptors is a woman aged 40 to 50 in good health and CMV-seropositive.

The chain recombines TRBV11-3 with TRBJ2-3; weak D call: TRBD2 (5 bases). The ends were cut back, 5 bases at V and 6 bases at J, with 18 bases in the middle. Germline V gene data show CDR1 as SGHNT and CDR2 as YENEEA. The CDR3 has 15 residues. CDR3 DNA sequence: TGTGCCAGCAGCCCTATAGCGTCCCTGCCGGATACGCAGTATTTT. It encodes CASSPIASLPDTQYF.

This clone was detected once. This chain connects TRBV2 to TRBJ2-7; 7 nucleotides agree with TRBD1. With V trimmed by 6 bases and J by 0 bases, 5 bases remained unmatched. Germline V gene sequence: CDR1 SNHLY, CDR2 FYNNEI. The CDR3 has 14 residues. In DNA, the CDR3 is TGTGCCAGCAGACAACAGGGGAGCTCCTACGAGCAGTACTTC. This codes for CASRQQGSSYEQYF.

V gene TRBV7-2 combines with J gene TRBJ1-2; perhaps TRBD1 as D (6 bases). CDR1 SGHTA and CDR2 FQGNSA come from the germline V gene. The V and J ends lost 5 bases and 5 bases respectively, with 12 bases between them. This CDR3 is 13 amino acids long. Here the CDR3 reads CASSLGQFYGYTF. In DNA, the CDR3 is TGTGCCAGCAGCCTCGGACAGTTTTATGGCTACACCTTC.